Listed below are T cell receptor beta chains from one sample, sequenced in a study of identical twins. TCRdb fed the 5' RACE reads into MiXCR, producing one record per CDR3 protein. The table has about 450,000 distinct CDR3 sequences, roughly 20% seen once. Sequences were obtained from naive T cells sorted from blood. The receptors come from a man aged 45-60 years in good health. Both conserved end residues are trimmed from each CDR3.

v_call cdr3_aa
TRBV18 ASSLPGLADQETQY
TRBV6-5 ASSYSAYRETQY
TRBV6-1 ASSNRASSTDTQY
TRBV19 ASRSRGTEAF
TRBV4-3 ASSQGLIAGQETQY
TRBV10-3 AISGYYSSTDTQY
TRBV12-3/TRBV12-4 ASSLFGRFDNEQF
TRBV4-2 ASSQGGSDTEAF
TRBV12-3/TRBV12-4 ASSFQTAQETQY
TRBV5-5 ASSTPGTGEVEQY
TRBV25-1 ASSEFMGFGYT
TRBV12-3/TRBV12-4 ASSPGAGRTIQY
TRBV5-1 ASSQRGTGSYEQY
TRBV4-1 ASSQGGRVPQETQY
TRBV12-3/TRBV12-4 ASSPQEISTEAF
TRBV11-1 ASSHDASGRALWDEQF
TRBV29-1 SVGDTEGPGELF
TRBV29-1 SVAPGQGGQPQH